This is a list of T cell receptor beta chains from one sample in a study of siplizumab effects on memory and regulatory T cells. TCRdb keeps only in-frame clones here, not all; method: immunoSEQ multiplex PCR. The repertoire holds 100,000 or so clones, with around 90% as singletons. Material: non-Treg CD4+ T cells sorted from blood. Source of these receptors: a human donor in good health. Each CDR3 is given with its conserved first and last residue. D genes are given only for firm matches. Clone sizes are given selectively: once, few, many, or a class where the clone is expanded.

j_call: TRBJ2-7; clone_size: NA; d_call: TRBD2; v_call: TRBV5-1; cdr3_nt: TGCGCCAGTGGAAGACTAGCGGAGGGGGAGCAGTACTTC; cdr3_aa: CASGRLAEGEQYF
j_call: TRBJ2-7; clone_size: NA; d_call: TRBD1; v_call: TRBV7-2; cdr3_nt: TGTGCCAGCAGCATGGGACAGGCCGCCTACGAGCAGTACTTC; cdr3_aa: CASSMGQAAYEQYF
j_call: TRBJ2-3; clone_size: once; d_call: TRBD2; v_call: TRBV6-4; cdr3_nt: TGTGCCAGCAGTCTCGCGGGAGGGGGCACAGATACGCAGTATTTT; cdr3_aa: CASSLAGGGTDTQYF
j_call: TRBJ1-4; clone_size: NA; d_call: NA; v_call: TRBV6-5; cdr3_nt: TGTGCCAGCAGTTACCGGGGGCGCGGGTTTAATGAAAAACTGTTTTTT; cdr3_aa: CASSYRGRGFNEKLFF
j_call: TRBJ2-3; clone_size: NA; d_call: TRBD2; v_call: TRBV4-3; cdr3_nt: TGCGCCAGCAGCCACACAAAACTAGCGGGAGTCGCAGATACGCAGTATTTT; cdr3_aa: CASSHTKLAGVADTQYF
j_call: TRBJ1-2; clone_size: NA; d_call: TRBD1; v_call: TRBV19; cdr3_nt: TGTGCCAGTAGTGACAGGGGTCGTGGCTATGGCTACACCTTC; cdr3_aa: CASSDRGRGYGYTF
j_call: TRBJ1-2; clone_size: NA; d_call: NA; v_call: TRBV2; cdr3_nt: TGTGCCAGCAGACCGGACACTAACTATGGCTACACCTTC; cdr3_aa: CASRPDTNYGYTF
j_call: TRBJ1-1; clone_size: few; d_call: NA; v_call: TRBV14; cdr3_nt: TGTGCCAGCAGCCAAGGGGTCACTGAAGCTTTCTTT; cdr3_aa: CASSQGVTEAFF
j_call: TRBJ2-1; clone_size: NA; d_call: NA; v_call: TRBV11-3; cdr3_nt: TGTGCCAGCAGCTTGACGCAACACCAGTTCTTC; cdr3_aa: CASSLTQHQFF
j_call: TRBJ1-1; clone_size: NA; d_call: NA; v_call: TRBV5-1; cdr3_nt: TGCGCCAGCAGCCCCGCAGGGTCTTTGAACACTGAAGCTTTCTTT; cdr3_aa: CASSPAGSLNTEAFF
j_call: TRBJ2-7; clone_size: NA; d_call: NA; v_call: TRBV11-3; cdr3_nt: TGTGCCAGCAGCCTTTCTGCGGACCGCTACGAGCAGTACTTC; cdr3_aa: CASSLSADRYEQYF